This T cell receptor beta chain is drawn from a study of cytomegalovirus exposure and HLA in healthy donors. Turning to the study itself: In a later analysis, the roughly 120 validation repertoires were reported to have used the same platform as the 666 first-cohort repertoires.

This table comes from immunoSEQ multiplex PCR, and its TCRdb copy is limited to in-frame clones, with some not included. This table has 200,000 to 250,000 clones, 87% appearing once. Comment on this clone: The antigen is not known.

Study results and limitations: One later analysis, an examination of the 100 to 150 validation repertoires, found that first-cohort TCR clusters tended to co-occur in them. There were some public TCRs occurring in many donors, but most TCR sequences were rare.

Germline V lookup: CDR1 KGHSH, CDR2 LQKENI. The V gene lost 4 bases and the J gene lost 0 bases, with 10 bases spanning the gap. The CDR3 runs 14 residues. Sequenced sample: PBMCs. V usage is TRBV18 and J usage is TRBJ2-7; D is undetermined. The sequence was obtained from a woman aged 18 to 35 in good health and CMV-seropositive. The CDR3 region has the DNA TGTGCCAGCTCACAGATCCAGGCCTCCTACGAGCAGTACTTC. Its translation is CASSQIQASYEQYF.